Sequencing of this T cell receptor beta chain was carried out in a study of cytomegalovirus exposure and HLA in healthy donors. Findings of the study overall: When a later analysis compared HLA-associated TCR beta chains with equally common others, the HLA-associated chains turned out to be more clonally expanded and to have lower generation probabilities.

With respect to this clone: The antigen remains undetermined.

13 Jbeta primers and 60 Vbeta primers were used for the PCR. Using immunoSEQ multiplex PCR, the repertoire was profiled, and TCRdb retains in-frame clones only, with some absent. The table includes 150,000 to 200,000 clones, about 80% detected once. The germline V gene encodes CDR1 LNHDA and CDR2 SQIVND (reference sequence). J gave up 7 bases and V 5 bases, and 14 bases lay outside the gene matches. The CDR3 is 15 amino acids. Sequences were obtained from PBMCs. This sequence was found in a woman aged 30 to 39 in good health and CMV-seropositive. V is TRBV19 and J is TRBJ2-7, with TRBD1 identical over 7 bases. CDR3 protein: CASSPSGTANREQYF. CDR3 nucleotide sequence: TGTGCCAGTAGTCCCTCTGGGACAGCCAATCGGGAGCAGTACTTC.